This TCR beta chain was obtained from a study of lymphopenia after photon versus proton radiotherapy (dated by TCRdb to about 2019). Study-level background: The study compared the immunological effects of photon versus proton radiation therapy in patients with gastrointestinal tumors who developed high-grade lymphopenia. The 20 or so patients in the cohort had gastrointestinal tumors, were treated with either photon or proton therapy, and subsequently developed lymphopenia. The study aimed to characterize how the two radiation modalities differ in their impact on the immune system. Broad study findings and their caveats: During treatment, patients who received photon therapy lost naive T cells and TCR diversity and gained effector/memory populations, whereas patients who received proton therapy remained relatively stable. After the lymphocyte count nadir, repertoires from photon-treated patients showed oligoclonal expansion, particularly of CD8+ Temra cells, and this expansion drove the decline in diversity. The survival association was assessed only in patients who died, and better survival with proton therapy was presented by the authors as a possibility rather than a demonstrated result. Among patients across the cohort who died, overall survival time showed an inverse correlation with a larger post-nadir drop in TCR diversity.

In regard to this clone: Its binding antigen is unknown. Nothing much larger sits one base from this clone, and base qualities are not available.

Libraries came from the immunoSEQ multiplex PCR assay. T cell repertoires were profiled by deep sequencing of rearranged TCR beta loci, alongside multiparametric flow cytometry. In its TCRdb copy, this immuneACCESS table keeps in-frame sequences only and misses some clones. Where compared with another copy, unresolved V genes explain less than half of these, and the others have no known cause. The sample yields thousands of clones; over 85% were counted once. The leading ten clones occupy about 18% of the sample. V trim: 4 bases; J trim: 4 bases; unmatched bases: 8. Looking up the germline V gene yields CDR1 ENHRY and CDR2 SYGVKD. The CDR3 spans 16 residues, from the cysteine through the phenylalanine. The read is trimmed to its CDR3 DNA, 48 bases read in frame from base 1.

This sequence was found in a man between 60 and 75 years old with cholangiocarcinoma. Sequencing was performed on peripheral blood, taken from a patient treated with photon-based radiotherapy. The chain uses TRBV10-3 and TRBJ2-3; the junction holds 10 bases that match TRBD1. The CDR3 in this case is CAISGPTGGRADTQYF. The sequence in DNA is TGTGCCATCAGTGGACCGACAGGGGGCAGGGCAGATACGCAGTATTTT.